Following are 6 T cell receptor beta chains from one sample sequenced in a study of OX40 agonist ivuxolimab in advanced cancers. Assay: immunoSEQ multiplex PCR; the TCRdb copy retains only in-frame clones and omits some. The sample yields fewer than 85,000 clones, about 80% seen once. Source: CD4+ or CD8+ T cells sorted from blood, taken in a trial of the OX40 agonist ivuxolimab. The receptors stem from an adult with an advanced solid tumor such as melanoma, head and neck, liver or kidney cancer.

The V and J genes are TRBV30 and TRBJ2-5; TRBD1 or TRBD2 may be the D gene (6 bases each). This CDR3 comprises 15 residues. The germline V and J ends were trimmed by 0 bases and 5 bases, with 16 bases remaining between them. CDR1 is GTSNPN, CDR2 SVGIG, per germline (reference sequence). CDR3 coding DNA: TGTGCCTGGAGTGTATGGGGGGCCGCTAAGGAGACCCAGTACTTC. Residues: CAWSVWGAAKETQYF.

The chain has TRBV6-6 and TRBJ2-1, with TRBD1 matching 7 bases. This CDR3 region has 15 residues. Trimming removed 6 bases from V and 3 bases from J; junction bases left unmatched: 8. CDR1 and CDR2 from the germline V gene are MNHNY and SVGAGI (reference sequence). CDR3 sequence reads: CASSVRQGDYNEQFF. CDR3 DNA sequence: TGTGCCAGCAGCGTCCGACAGGGAGACTACAATGAGCAGTTCTTC.

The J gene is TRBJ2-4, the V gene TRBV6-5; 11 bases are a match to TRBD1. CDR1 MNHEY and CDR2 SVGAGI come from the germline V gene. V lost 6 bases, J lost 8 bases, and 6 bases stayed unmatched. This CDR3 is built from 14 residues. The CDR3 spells CASSPGTGGDIQYF. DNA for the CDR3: TGTGCCAGCAGCCCCGGGACAGGGGGTGACATTCAGTACTTC.

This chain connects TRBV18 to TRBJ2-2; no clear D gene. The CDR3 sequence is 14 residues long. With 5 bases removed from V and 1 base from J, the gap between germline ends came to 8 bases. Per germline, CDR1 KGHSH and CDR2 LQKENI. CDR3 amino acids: CASSETRNTGELFF. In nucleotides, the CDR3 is TGTGCCAGCTCAGAGACACGGAACACCGGGGAGCTGTTTTTT.

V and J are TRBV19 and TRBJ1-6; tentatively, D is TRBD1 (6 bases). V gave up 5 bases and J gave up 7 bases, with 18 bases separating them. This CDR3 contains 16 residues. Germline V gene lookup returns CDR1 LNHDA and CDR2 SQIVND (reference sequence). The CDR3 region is CASSDRQVMDNSPLHF. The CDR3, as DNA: TGTGCCAGTAGTGACCGACAGGTGATGGACAATTCACCCCTCCACTTT.

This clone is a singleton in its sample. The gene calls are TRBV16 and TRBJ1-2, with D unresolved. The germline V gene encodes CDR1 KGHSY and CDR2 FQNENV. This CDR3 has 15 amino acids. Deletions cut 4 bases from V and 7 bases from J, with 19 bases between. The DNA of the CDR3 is TGTGCCAGCAGCCCAAACTCCCCTCCATCATTTGGCTACACCTTC. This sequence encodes CASSPNSPPSFGYTF.